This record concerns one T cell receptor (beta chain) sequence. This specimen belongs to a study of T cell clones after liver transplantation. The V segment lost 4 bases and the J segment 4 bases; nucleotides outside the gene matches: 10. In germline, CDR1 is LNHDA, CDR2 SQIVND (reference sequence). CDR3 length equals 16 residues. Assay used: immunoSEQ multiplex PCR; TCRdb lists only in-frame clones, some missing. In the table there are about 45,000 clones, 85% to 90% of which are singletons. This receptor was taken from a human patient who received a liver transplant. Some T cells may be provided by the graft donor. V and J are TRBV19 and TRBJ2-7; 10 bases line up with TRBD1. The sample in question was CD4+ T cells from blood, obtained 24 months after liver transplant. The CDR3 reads CASSTRTGGSGYEQYF. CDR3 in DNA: TGTGCCAGTAGTACGAGGACAGGGGGTAGCGGGTACGAGCAGTACTTC. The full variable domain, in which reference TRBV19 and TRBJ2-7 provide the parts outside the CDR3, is DGGITQSPKYLFRKEGQNVTLSCEQNLNHDAMYWYRQDPGQGLRLIYYSQIVNDFQKGDIAEGYSVSREKKESFPLTVTSAQKNPTAFYLCASSTRTGGSGYEQYFGPGTRLTVT.